Shown below are 7 T cell receptor beta chains from a single sample sequenced in a study of OX40 agonist ivuxolimab in advanced cancers. Data came from immunoSEQ multiplex PCR; TCRdb stores just in-frame clones and leaves some out. Of roughly 46,000 clones listed, around nine tenths are singletons. Sequenced material: CD4+ or CD8+ T cells sorted from blood, taken in a trial of the OX40 agonist ivuxolimab. These receptors originate from an adult with an advanced solid tumor such as melanoma, head and neck, liver or kidney cancer.

This clone was seen a single time. The rearrangement uses TRBV5-6 and TRBJ2-3; weak D call: TRBD2 (6 bases). From germline, CDR1 is SGHDT and CDR2 YYEEEE. The CDR3 runs 17 residues. Trimming left V 0 bases short and J 3 bases short, with 17 bases between. CDR3 sequence reads: CASSLGPGLATTDTQYF. CDR3 sequence (DNA): TGTGCCAGCAGCTTGGGACCCGGGCTAGCGACTACAGATACGCAGTATTTT.

This clone was seen only once. V gene TRBV7-6 combines with J gene TRBJ1-6; TRBD1 agrees at 10 bases. The trim removed 5 bases at V and 5 bases at J, leaving 3 bases unmatched. Per germline, CDR1 SGHVS and CDR2 FNYEAQ. The CDR3 is 15 amino acids. The CDR3 DNA reads TGTGCCAGCAGCCCGGGGACAGGGGATAATTCACCCCTCCACTTT. Amino acids: CASSPGTGDNSPLHF. The full variable domain, rest sourced from reference TRBV7-6 and TRBJ1-6, is GAGVSQSPRYKVTKRGQDVALRCDPISGHVSLYWYRQALGQGPEFLTYFNYEAQQDKSGLPNDRFSAERPEGSISTLTIQRTEQRDSAMYRCASSPGTGDNSPLHFGNGTRLTVT.

The rearrangement links TRBV7-7 to TRBJ2-7, with TRBD2 as a possible D gene (6 bases). CDR3 length equals 15 residues. V lost 1 base, J lost 5 bases, and 15 bases lay in between. CDR1 and CDR2 from the germline V gene are SSHAT and FNYEAQ (reference sequence). CDR3 amino acids: CASSLGAGTGNEQYF. CDR3 DNA sequence: TGTGCCAGCAGCTTAGGGGCCGGGACTGGAAACGAGCAGTACTTC.

The CDR3 sequence is CASSEYWGSGANVLTF. DNA for the CDR3: TGTGCCAGCAGTGAATATTGGGGCTCTGGGGCCAACGTCCTGACTTTC. V usage is TRBV25-1 and J usage is TRBJ2-6; D is unclear. V dropped 0 bases and J dropped 0 bases, with 6 bases sitting between them. Germline lookup yields CDR1 MGHDK and CDR2 SYGVNS. The CDR3 is 16 amino acids. Variable domain in full (rest from reference TRBV25-1 and TRBJ2-6): EADIYQTPRYLVIGTGKKITLECSQTMGHDKMYWYQQDPGMELHLIHYSYGVNSTEKGDLSSESTVSRIRTEHFPLTLESARPSHTSQYLCASSEYWGSGANVLTFGAGSRLTVL.

The V call is TRBV9, the J call TRBJ2-2; 8 nucleotides align to TRBD2. The CDR3 runs to 16 residues. Per the germline V gene, CDR1 is SGDLS and CDR2 is YYNGEE. Trimming removed 0 bases from V and 4 bases from J; junction bases left unmatched: 5. As DNA, the CDR3 is TGTGCCAGCAGCGTAGCCTTAGCGGGATTCACCGGGGAGCTGTTTTTT. Its translation is CASSVALAGFTGELFF.

V is TRBV4-1 and J is TRBJ1-3; D gene unclear. The CDR3 is 16 amino acids. Trimming took 0 bases from V and 0 from J, leaving 9 bases between them. Germline assignment: CDR1 MGHRA and CDR2 YSYEKL. The CDR3 protein is CASSQDGTSSGNTIYF. DNA of the CDR3: TGCGCCAGCAGCCAAGATGGTACGAGCTCTGGAAACACCATATATTTT.

V is TRBV7-8 and J is TRBJ1-5; D is unresolved. Germline V gives CDR1 SGHVS, CDR2 FQNEAQ. This CDR3 spans 16 amino acids. Trimming pared 5 bases from V and 4 bases from J, leaving 18 bases between. DNA of the CDR3: TGTGCCAGCAGCCCAAATATTTGGGTTTGGAATCAGCCCCAGCATTTT. It translates to CASSPNIWVWNQPQHF.